A single sample is the source of the 5 T cell receptor beta chains below, sequenced in a study of blood T cells in healthy people across ages. A second PCR of roughly 6 to 12 cycles used a sample-barcoded 5' primer and a J-beta primer mix. TCRdb reanalysed the 5' RACE reads using MiXCR and keeps one entry per CDR3 protein. Seen here are 750,000 to 1,000,000 distinct CDR3 sequences, almost 30% observed once, and the top ten hold roughly 10%. The sample also formed part of further work on T cells of mothers and their children.

Sequenced input: blood. These receptors were taken from a woman between 35 and 50 years old in good health.

This clonotype has just a few counts. The chain carries TRBV14 and TRBJ2-3; the match to TRBD2 covers 7 bases. The germline V gene encodes CDR1 SGHDN and CDR2 FVKESK. There are 16 residues in the CDR3. J lost 1 base, V lost 0 bases, and 4 bases had no gene match. The DNA of the CDR3 is TGTGCCAGCAGCCAAGATGCCAGCGGGGGCACAGATACGCAGTATTTT. Translated: CASSQDASGGTDTQYF.

This clonotype has a count of ten or more. The gene calls are TRBV4-3 and TRBJ2-7, with 10 bases that match TRBD1. Germline V gives CDR1 LGHNA, CDR2 YSLEER. There are 15 residues in the CDR3. V lost 1 base and J lost 7; bases outside the gene matches: 7. Here the CDR3 reads CASSQATDRGREQYF. CDR3 DNA sequence: TGCGCCAGCAGCCAAGCTACTGACAGGGGGCGGGAGCAGTACTTC.

This clonotype was observed a single time. The CDR3 bases are TGTGCCAGCAGTTTAGGCTACAGGGCGTATAGCAATCAGCCCCAGCATTTT. Translating gives CASSLGYRAYSNQPQHF. The rearrangement uses TRBV28 and TRBJ1-5; weak D call: TRBD1 (6 bases). Germline V lookup: CDR1 MDHEN, CDR2 SYDVKM. Trimming stripped 2 bases from V and 0 bases from J, with 14 bases between. This CDR3 has 17 amino acids.

The chain is built from TRBV7-2 and TRBJ1-1, with D perhaps matching TRBD1 (6 bases). The V gene's germline CDR1 is SGHTA and CDR2 FQGNSA. CDR3 size: 12 residues. V shed 6 bases and J shed 8 bases, with 13 bases lying between them. The CDR3 nucleotides are TGTGCCAGCAGTAGGGACATCAGCGAAGCTTTCTTT. Encoded protein: CASSRDISEAFF.

This chain connects TRBV20-1 to TRBJ2-2, with D possibly TRBD2 on 6 matching bases. Germline assignment: CDR1 DFQATT and CDR2 SNEGSKA (reference sequence). The CDR3 is 14 amino acids. Trimming pared 1 base from V and 1 base from J, leaving 7 bases between. The chain's CDR3 is CSARVGGNTGELFF. The CDR3, as DNA: TGCAGTGCTAGAGTGGGGGGGAACACCGGGGAGCTGTTTTTT.